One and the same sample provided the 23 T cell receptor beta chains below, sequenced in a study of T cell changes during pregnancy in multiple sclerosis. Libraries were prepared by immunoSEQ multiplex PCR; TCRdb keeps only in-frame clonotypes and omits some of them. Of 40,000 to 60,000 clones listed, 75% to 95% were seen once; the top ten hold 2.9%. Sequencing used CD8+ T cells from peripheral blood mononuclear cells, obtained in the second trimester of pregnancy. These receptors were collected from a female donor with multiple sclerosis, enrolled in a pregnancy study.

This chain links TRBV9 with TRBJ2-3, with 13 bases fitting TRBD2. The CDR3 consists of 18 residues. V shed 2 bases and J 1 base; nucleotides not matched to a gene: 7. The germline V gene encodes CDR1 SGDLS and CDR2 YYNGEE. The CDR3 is CASSVPAGLAGGTDTQYF. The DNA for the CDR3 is TGTGCCAGCAGCGTCCCCGCCGGACTAGCGGGGGGCACAGATACGCAGTATTTT.

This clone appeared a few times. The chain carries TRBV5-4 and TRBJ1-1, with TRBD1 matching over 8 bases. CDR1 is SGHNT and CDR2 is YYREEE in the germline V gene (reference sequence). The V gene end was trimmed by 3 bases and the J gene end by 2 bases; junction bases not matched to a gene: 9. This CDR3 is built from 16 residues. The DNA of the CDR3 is TGTGCCAGCAGCTCATACAGGGGGGCCCAAAACACTGAAGCTTTCTTT. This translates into CASSSYRGAQNTEAFF.

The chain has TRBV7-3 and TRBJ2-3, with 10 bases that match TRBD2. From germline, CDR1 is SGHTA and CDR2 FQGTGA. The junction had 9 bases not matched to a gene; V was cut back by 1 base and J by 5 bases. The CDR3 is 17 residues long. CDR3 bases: TGTGCCAGCAGCTTAAAGGCCTTAGCGGGGGGCATAGATACGCAGTATTTT. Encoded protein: CASSLKALAGGIDTQYF.

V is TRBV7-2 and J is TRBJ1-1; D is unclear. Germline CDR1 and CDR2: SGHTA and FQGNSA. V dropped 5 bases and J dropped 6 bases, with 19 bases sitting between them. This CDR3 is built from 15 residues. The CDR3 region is CASSSNLSPFAEAFF. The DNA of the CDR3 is TGTGCCAGCAGCAGCAATCTGTCCCCGTTCGCTGAAGCTTTCTTT. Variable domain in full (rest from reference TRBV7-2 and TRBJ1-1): GAGVSQSPSNKVTEKGKDVELRCDPISGHTALYWYRQSLGQGLEFLIYFQGNSAPDKSGLPSDRFSAERTGGSVSTLTIQRTQQEDSAVYLCASSSNLSPFAEAFFGQGTRLTVV.

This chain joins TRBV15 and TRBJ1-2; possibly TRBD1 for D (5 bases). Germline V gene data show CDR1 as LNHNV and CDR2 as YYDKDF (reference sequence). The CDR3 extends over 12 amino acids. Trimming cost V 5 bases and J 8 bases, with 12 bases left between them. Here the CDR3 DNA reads TGTGCCACCAGCGGGTTGGGGGGGGGCTACACCTTC. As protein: CATSGLGGGYTF. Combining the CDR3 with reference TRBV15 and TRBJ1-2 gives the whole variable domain DAMVIQNPRYQVTQFGKPVTLSCSQTLNHNVMYWYQQKSSQAPKLLFHYYDKDFNNEADTPDNFQSRRPNTSFCFLDIRSPGLGDTAMYLCATSGLGGGYTFGSGTRLTVV.

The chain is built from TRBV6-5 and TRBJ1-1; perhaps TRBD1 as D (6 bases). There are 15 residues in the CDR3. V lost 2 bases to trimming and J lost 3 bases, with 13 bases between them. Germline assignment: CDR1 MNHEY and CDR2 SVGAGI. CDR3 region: CASSYNRALDTEAFF. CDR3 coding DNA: TGTGCCAGCAGTTACAACAGGGCTCTGGACACTGAAGCTTTCTTT.

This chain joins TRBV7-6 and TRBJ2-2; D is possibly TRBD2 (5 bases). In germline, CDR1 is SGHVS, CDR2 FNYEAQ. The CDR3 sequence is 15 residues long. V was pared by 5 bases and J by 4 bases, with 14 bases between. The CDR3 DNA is TGTGCCAGCAGCCCCCGTTTTGAGGGCACCGGGGAGCTGTTTTTT. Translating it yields CASSPRFEGTGELFF.

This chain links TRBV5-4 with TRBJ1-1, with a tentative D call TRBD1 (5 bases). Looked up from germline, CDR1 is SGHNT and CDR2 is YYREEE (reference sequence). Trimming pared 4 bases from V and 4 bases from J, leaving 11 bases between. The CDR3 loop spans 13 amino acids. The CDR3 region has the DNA TGTGCCAGCAGCCCGGACACCGCCACTGAAGCTTTCTTT. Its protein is CASSPDTATEAFF.

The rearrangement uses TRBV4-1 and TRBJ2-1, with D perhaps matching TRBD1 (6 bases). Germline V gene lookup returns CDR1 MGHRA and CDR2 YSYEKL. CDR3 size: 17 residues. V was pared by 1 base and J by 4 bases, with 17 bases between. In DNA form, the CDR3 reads TGCGCCAGCAGCCAAGCATTCGGGCAGGGGAAGTACAATGAGCAGTTCTTC. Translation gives CASSQAFGQGKYNEQFF.

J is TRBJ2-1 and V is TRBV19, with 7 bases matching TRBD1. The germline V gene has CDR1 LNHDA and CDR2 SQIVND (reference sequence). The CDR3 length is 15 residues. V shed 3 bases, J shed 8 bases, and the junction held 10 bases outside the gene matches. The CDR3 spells CASSMEARGIDEQFF. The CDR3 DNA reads TGTGCCAGTAGTATGGAGGCCAGGGGGATCGATGAGCAGTTCTTC.

The CDR3 DNA sequence: TGCGCCAGCAGCCAAGATAGACAGATCAATGAGCAGTTCTTC. This sequence encodes CASSQDRQINEQFF. The rearrangement uses TRBV4-3 and TRBJ2-1, with D tentatively TRBD1 (5 bases). Germline CDR1 and CDR2: LGHNA and YSLEER. The CDR3 sequence is 14 residues long. Trimming left V 0 bases short and J 6 bases short, with 9 bases between.

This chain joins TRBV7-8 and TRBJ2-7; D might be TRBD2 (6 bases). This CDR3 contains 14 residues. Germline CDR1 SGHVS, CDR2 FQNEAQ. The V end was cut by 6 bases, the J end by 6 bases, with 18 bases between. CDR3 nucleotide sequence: TGTGCCAGCAGTACCGGGACTCTAGGGTCCGAGCAGTACTTC. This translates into CASSTGTLGSEQYF.

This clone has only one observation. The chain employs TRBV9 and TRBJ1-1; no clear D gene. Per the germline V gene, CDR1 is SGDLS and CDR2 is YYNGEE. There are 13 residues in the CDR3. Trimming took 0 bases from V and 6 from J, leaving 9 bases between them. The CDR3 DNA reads TGTGCCAGCAGCGTAGAAGGGAGGGCTGAAGCTTTCTTT. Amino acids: CASSVEGRAEAFF.

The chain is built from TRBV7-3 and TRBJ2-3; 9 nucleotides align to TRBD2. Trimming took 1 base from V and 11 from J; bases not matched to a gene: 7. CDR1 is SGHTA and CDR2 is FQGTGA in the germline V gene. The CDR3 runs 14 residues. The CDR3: CASSLSGGAEEQYF. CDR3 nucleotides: TGTGCCAGCAGCTTAAGCGGGGGGGCCGAAGAGCAGTATTTT.

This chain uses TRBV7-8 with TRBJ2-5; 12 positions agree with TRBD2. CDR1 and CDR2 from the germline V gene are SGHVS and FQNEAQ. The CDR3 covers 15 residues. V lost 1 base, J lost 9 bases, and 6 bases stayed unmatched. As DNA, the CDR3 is TGTGCCAGCAGCTTAGATCTAGCGGGGGGGGTGGCCCAGTACTTC. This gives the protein CASSLDLAGGVAQYF.

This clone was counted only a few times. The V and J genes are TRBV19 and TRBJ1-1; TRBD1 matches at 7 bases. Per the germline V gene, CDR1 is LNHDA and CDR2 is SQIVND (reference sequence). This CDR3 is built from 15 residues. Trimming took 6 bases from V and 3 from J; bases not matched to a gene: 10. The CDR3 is CASSKWGQKDTEAFF. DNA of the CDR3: TGTGCCAGTAGCAAATGGGGACAGAAGGACACTGAAGCTTTCTTT.

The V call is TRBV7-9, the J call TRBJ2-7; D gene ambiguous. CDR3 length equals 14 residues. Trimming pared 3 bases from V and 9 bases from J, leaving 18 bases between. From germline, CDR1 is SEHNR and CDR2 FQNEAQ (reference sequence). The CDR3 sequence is CASSFPDSGFAQYF. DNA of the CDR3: TGTGCCAGCAGCTTCCCCGACTCTGGTTTCGCGCAGTACTTC.

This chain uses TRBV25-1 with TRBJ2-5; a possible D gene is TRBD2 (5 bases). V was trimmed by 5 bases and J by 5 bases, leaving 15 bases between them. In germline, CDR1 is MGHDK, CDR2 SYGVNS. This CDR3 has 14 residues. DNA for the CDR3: TGTGCCAGCAGTACTCGCCTCAGAGGGGAGACCCAGTACTTC. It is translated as CASSTRLRGETQYF.

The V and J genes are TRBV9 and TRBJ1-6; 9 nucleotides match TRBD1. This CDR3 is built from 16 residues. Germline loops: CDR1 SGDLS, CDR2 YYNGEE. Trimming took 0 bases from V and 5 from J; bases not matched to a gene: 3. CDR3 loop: CASSVGNRGHNSPLHF. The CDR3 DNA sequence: TGTGCCAGCAGCGTAGGGAACAGGGGGCATAATTCACCCCTCCACTTT.

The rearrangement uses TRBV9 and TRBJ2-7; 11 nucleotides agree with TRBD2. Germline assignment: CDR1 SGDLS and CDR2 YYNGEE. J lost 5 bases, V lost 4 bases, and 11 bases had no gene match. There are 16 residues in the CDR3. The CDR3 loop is CASSPSSSGGSHEQYF. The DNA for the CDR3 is TGTGCCAGCAGCCCTTCCTCTAGCGGGGGGTCTCACGAGCAGTACTTC.

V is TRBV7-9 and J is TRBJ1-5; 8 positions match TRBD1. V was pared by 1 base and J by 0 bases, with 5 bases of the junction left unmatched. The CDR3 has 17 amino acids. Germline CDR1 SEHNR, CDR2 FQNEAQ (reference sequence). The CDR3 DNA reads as TGTGCCAGCAGCTTAGGAGACAGGGGCTATAGCAATCAGCCCCAGCATTTT. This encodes CASSLGDRGYSNQPQHF.

CDR3 loop: CASRDVGGYEQYF. CDR3 DNA sequence: TGTGCCAGCAGAGACGTCGGGGGGTACGAGCAGTACTTC. The chain employs TRBV6-6 and TRBJ2-7; TRBD2 matches 7 bases. Unmatched junction bases numbered 6, after V lost 6 bases and J lost 4 bases. This CDR3 has 13 residues. Per the germline V gene, CDR1 is MNHNY and CDR2 is SVGAGI (reference sequence).

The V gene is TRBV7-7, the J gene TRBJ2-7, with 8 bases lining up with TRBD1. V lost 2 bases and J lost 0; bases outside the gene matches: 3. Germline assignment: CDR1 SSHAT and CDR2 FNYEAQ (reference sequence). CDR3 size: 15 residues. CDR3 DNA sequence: TGTGCCAGCAGCTTACGGACAGGGAACTCCTACGAGCAGTACTTC. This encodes CASSLRTGNSYEQYF.